The present TCR beta chain was sequenced within a study of cytomegalovirus exposure and HLA in healthy donors. Broader study findings: There were under 200 TCR beta chains listed as cytomegalovirus-associated. In a later analysis, across HLA loci, associated TCR counts were highest for DRB1, lowest for HLA-C. In a later analysis, common viral pathogens appeared linked to several of the most significant clusters.

Of note for this clone: No antigen is known for it.

The ends were cut back, 4 bases at V and 0 bases at J, with 12 bases in the middle. The CDR3 extends over 15 amino acids. Germline assignment: CDR1 SGHRS and CDR2 YFSETQ. Primers for the PCR totalled 60 Vbeta and 13 Jbeta. Profiling relied on immunoSEQ multiplex PCR, and the TCRdb table lists in-frame clones only, not all of them. The sample records over 200,000 clones, roughly 82% being singletons. This clonotype was obtained from a man aged 35 to 55 in good health and CMV-seropositive. The sample was PBMCs. This chain joins TRBV5-1 and TRBJ2-3; no clear D gene. The CDR3 region has the DNA TGCGCCAGCAGCCCCCACGGGTCTAGCACAGATACGCAGTATTTT. Its translation is CASSPHGSSTDTQYF.